A selection of T cell receptor beta chains follows, all from one sample in a study of cytomegalovirus exposure and HLA in healthy donors. Assay: immunoSEQ multiplex PCR; the TCRdb copy retains only in-frame clones and omits some. Altogether 150,000 to 200,000 clones are present, roughly 73% being singletons, with the ten largest covering around 3.1%. The material sequenced was PBMCs. All receptors derive from a female donor in good health and CMV-seronegative. The conserved cysteine and the conserved F or W are not part of the CDR3 here. Each record gives: J gene, V gene, CDR3 protein.

TRBJ2-1	TRBV14	ASSQRLDQF
TRBJ2-7	TRBV28	ASSGQGELRYEQY
TRBJ1-4	TRBV18	ASSRQARGEKLF
TRBJ1-1	TRBV6-6	ASSGDRMNTEAF
TRBJ1-2	TRBV28	ASTDYRGGYGYT
TRBJ2-1	TRBV4-1	ASSRLAGAYNEQF
TRBJ2-5	TRBV5-4	ASSWSRGGGGETQY
TRBJ2-5	TRBV6-1	ASSEYWGRLQETQY
TRBJ1-1	TRBV5-1	ASSIQGEVNTEAF
TRBJ2-3	TRBV6-5	ASSPSEETDTQY
TRBJ1-2	TRBV19	ASSIATGANYGYT
TRBJ1-1	TRBV19	ASTPRDRGSTEAF
TRBJ2-7	TRBV27	ASRAGLGFEQY
TRBJ1-1	TRBV19	ASSTRQVGNTEAF
TRBJ1-5	TRBV5-1	ASSTGTDPSNQPQH
TRBJ2-1	TRBV5-4	ASSLDVLAGHRGDNEQF
TRBJ2-5	TRBV5-4	ASSPFGGGAGETQY
TRBJ2-3	TRBV19	ASSIPLGAGGTDTQY
TRBJ1-3	TRBV10-3	AISELNDRGRGNTIY
TRBJ1-1	TRBV7-8	ASSKNRARNTEAF
TRBJ2-1	TRBV18	ASSPTGTRLYNEQF
TRBJ1-2	TRBV5-6	ASSLGDRVGNYGYT
TRBJ2-3	TRBV2	ASSRDRAPDTQY
TRBJ2-5	TRBV12-2	ASRLFAGAHQETQY
TRBJ2-5	TRBV29-1	SVESQPGETQY
TRBJ1-2	TRBV5-6	ASRPTTGDYGYT
TRBJ1-5	TRBV7-2	ASSEDRGGQPQH
TRBJ2-1	TRBV14	ASSQARLAVASYNEQF
TRBJ2-3	TRBV4-1	ASSQLAGARRDTQY
TRBJ2-1	TRBV11-3	ASSPPLAENNEQF
TRBJ2-1	TRBV19	ASSIERSSYNEQF
TRBJ2-7	TRBV18	ASSQRGGRYEQY
TRBJ2-3	TRBV9	ASSVRDKRPDTQY
TRBJ1-5	TRBV2	ASSFFPGEGNQPQH
TRBJ1-1	TRBV29-1	SVSGGRGTEAF
TRBJ1-2	TRBV6-5	ASSSGTGGGRGGYT
TRBJ2-1	TRBV7-3	ASSPRTLPNNEQF
TRBJ2-5	TRBV7-9	SSSRETQY
TRBJ2-1	TRBV5-1	ASSSGTSLGEQF
TRBJ2-1	TRBV7-3	ASSPGLGHNEQF
TRBJ2-5	TRBV29-1	SVGPTQETQY
TRBJ2-1	TRBV4-2	ASSLKTSGRDNEQF
TRBJ1-4	TRBV5-4	ASSSFLTGEKLF
TRBJ2-1	TRBV19	ASSFGDTHNEQF
TRBJ2-1	TRBV19	AISSGGYNEQF
TRBJ2-2	TRBV4-1	ASSQRPEQGTGELF
TRBJ2-5	TRBV4-3	ASSQGLTNQETQY